This TCR beta chain stems from a study of shared clonotypes between healthy human individuals. Whole-study context: Serving as donors were a couple of women and a few men, whose ages spanned 18 to 49. The study, taken as a whole, reports: Naive subsets generally had larger estimated richness than memory subsets.

On this clone itself: The antigen is unknown.

An assay was performed, and its level was deep. The authors loaded 200 ng DNA, roughly 27,000 T cell genomes, into sorted-subset replicate PCRs. The table came from immunoSEQ multiplex PCR; TCRdb's copy has only in-frame clones and leaves some out. The sample lists under 2,500,000 clones; more than 90% were seen once. The sequence was collected from a man aged 18 to 30 in good health. Sample: naive CD4+ T cells sorted from blood. The subset here: CD45RA+ positively selected.

The CDR3 region has the DNA TGTGCCAGCACCGAAGGGGTCCAGGGCTCCGGGGAGCTGTTTTTT. This gives the protein CASTEGVQGSGELFF. The chain couples TRBV2 to TRBJ2-2; perhaps TRBD1 as D (5 bases). The germline V and J ends were trimmed by 7 bases and 6 bases, with 18 bases remaining between them. The CDR3 covers 15 residues. CDR1 is SNHLY and CDR2 is FYNNEI in the germline V gene.